These 29 T cell receptor beta chains originate from one sample sequenced in a study of identical twins listed by TCRdb under 2016. Library preparation was by 5' RACE. The listed sequencing device is Illumina HiSeq 2000. In TCRdb, the public reads were trimmed at Q25 with fastp and aligned with MiXCR, with productive beta chains retained. CDR3 protein sequences are deduplicated, and each keeps its most common genes and DNA. The sample yields 600,000 to 700,000 distinct CDR3 sequences; 21% were counted once. The top ten clones comprise 4% to 5.5% of the sample. This sample was also put to use in a study of T cells expressing NK-cell markers.

Source material: PBMCs. These receptors were taken from a woman between 18 and 30 years old in good health.

This clonotype was found many times. The V and J genes are TRBV20-1 and TRBJ1-1; D is undetermined. The CDR3 spans 12 residues. The V end lost 5 bases, the J end lost 1 base, and 8 bases lay between the germline ends. Germline V gene sequence: CDR1 DFQATT, CDR2 SNEGSKA (reference sequence). The CDR3 here is CSAATPNTEAFF. The DNA for the CDR3 is TGCAGTGCTGCCACACCGAACACTGAAGCTTTCTTT.

This clonotype was seen repeatedly, ten times or more. The chain combines TRBV6-4 with TRBJ2-2; 10 positions agree with TRBD2. CDR3 length: 16 amino acids. CDR1 is MRHNA, CDR2 SNTAGT, per germline. Losses at the gene ends were 2 bases for V and 3 bases for J; bases not matched to a gene: 3. The CDR3 is CASSDNSGGDTGELFF. CDR3 in DNA: TGTGCCAGCAGTGACAACAGCGGGGGGGACACCGGGGAGCTGTTTTTT.

This clonotype occurred a few times. The chain recombines TRBV15 with TRBJ2-5; D remains unclear. Germline V gives CDR1 LNHNV, CDR2 YYDKDF (reference sequence). This CDR3 contains 12 residues. V lost 8 bases and J 2 bases, leaving 9 bases between the germline ends. CDR3 DNA: TGTGCCACCGCTACCCGACAAGAGACCCAGTACTTC. Amino acid sequence: CATATRQETQYF.

This clonotype was picked up a small number of times. V is TRBV5-1 and J is TRBJ1-1; a possible D gene is TRBD1 (5 bases). Trimming cost V 1 base and J 0 bases, with 22 bases left between them. This CDR3 region has 19 residues. CDR1 and CDR2 from the germline V gene are SGHRS and YFSETQ. CDR3 sequence reads: CASSLLPQGGFLMNTEAFF. CDR3 nucleotide sequence: TGCGCCAGCAGCTTGTTGCCCCAGGGAGGTTTTTTAATGAACACTGAAGCTTTCTTT.

The V call is TRBV15, the J call TRBJ2-7; D is unresolved. This CDR3 comprises 13 residues. The germline V and J ends were trimmed by 3 bases and 2 bases, with 8 bases remaining between them. In germline, CDR1 is LNHNV, CDR2 YYDKDF (reference sequence). The CDR3 DNA reads as TGTGCCACCAGCAGCTTTGTCACCTACGAGCAGTACTTC. Translation: CATSSFVTYEQYF.

The gene calls are TRBV20-1 and TRBJ2-2; tentative D call: TRBD2 (5 bases). Germline V gives CDR1 DFQATT, CDR2 SNEGSKA (reference sequence). The CDR3 has 14 residues. Trimming shortened V by 0 bases and J by 6 bases, and 11 bases separated the two germline ends. The CDR3 DNA reads as TGCAGTGCTAGAGATCTTACCGGGGCCGGGGAGCTGTTTTTT. As protein: CSARDLTGAGELFF.

This clonotype was detected ten times or more. The chain is built from TRBV29-1 and TRBJ2-4; 7 nucleotides agree with TRBD1. V lost 7 bases and J lost 7; bases outside the gene matches: 10. The germline CDR1 and CDR2 sequences are SQVTM and ANQGSEA. There are 13 residues in the CDR3. The CDR3: CSAATGDGNIQYF. The CDR3 region has the DNA TGCAGCGCCGCTACAGGGGACGGTAACATTCAGTACTTC. Full variable domain (rest looked up from reference TRBV29-1 and TRBJ2-4): SAVISQKPSRDICQRGTSLTIQCQVDSQVTMMFWYRQQPGQSLTLIATANQGSEATYESGFVIDKFPISRPNLTFSTLTVSNMSPEDSSIYLCSAATGDGNIQYFGAGTRLSVL.

This clonotype was observed a handful of times. The V and J genes are TRBV20-1 and TRBJ2-7; 7 nucleotides line up with TRBD1. The CDR3 consists of 15 residues. V dropped 6 bases and J dropped 2; count of bases not matched to a gene: 13. CDR1 is DFQATT and CDR2 is SNEGSKA in the germline V gene (reference sequence). The CDR3 region is CSAKNLATGAYEQYF. CDR3 nucleotides: TGCAGTGCCAAGAACCTAGCCACAGGGGCCTACGAGCAGTACTTC.

This clonotype was seen ten or more times. The chain has TRBV7-2 and TRBJ2-1; a possible D gene is TRBD2 (6 bases). V lost 5 bases and J lost 0, with 11 bases in between. The CDR3 sequence is 15 residues long. Germline V gives CDR1 SGHTA, CDR2 FQGNSA. The CDR3 spells CASSRVGGSYNEQFF. The CDR3 nucleotides read TGTGCCAGCAGCCGAGTGGGGGGCTCCTACAATGAGCAGTTCTTC.

V is TRBV15 and J is TRBJ2-7; 7 bases are shared with TRBD2. CDR1 and CDR2 (germline): LNHNV, YYDKDF (reference sequence). This CDR3 has 16 amino acids. V lost 0 bases, J lost 2 bases, and 7 bases stayed unmatched. The CDR3 DNA is TGTGCCACCAGCAGAGACGGGCGGGAGTATCCCTACGAGCAGTACTTC. Protein sequence: CATSRDGREYPYEQYF.

This clonotype was observed a handful of times. The rearrangement links TRBV20-1 to TRBJ2-5; D gene unclear. V lost 5 bases and J 2 bases, leaving 12 bases between the germline ends. CDR1 and CDR2 from the germline V gene are DFQATT and SNEGSKA (reference sequence). This CDR3 comprises 13 residues. The CDR3 nucleotides read TGCAGTGCTTTGGACCGCGGACAAGAGACCCAGTACTTC. The encoded protein is CSALDRGQETQYF.

Ten or more counts support this clonotype. The genes are TRBV20-1 and TRBJ1-2, with TRBD1 matching 9 bases. This CDR3 is 12 amino acids long. Germline-derived CDR1 and CDR2 are DFQATT and SNEGSKA (reference sequence). The CDR3 loop reads CSPGQGPLGYTF. CDR3 in DNA: TGCAGCCCCGGACAGGGGCCCTTAGGCTACACCTTC.

V and J are TRBV29-1 and TRBJ2-7; TRBD2 agrees at 7 bases. CDR3 length equals 15 residues. Germline CDR1 and CDR2: SQVTM and ANQGSEA. V shed 4 bases, J shed 5 bases, and the junction held 14 bases outside the gene matches. The CDR3 reads CSVAGVGGPSNEQYF. The CDR3 nucleotides read TGCAGCGTTGCGGGTGTGGGAGGGCCGTCGAACGAGCAGTACTTC.

This clonotype was observed at least ten times. The gene calls are TRBV6-5 and TRBJ2-3; perhaps TRBD2 as D (5 bases). The ends were cut back, 4 bases at V and 1 base at J, with 12 bases in the middle. Germline lookup yields CDR1 MNHEY and CDR2 SVGAGI. This CDR3 comprises 15 residues. The CDR3 protein is CASSSPGSRTDTQYF. For the CDR3, the DNA is TGTGCCAGCAGTTCTCCGGGATCTCGCACAGATACGCAGTATTTT.

This clonotype was seen a single time. The chain combines TRBV19 with TRBJ2-7, with TRBD2 as a possible D gene (6 bases). Germline-derived CDR1 and CDR2 are LNHDA and SQIVND (reference sequence). The V gene lost 3 bases and the J gene lost 7 bases, with 16 bases spanning the gap. The CDR3 has 14 residues. This CDR3 is CASSMYGEVGEQYF. CDR3 nucleotide sequence: TGTGCCAGTAGTATGTACGGGGAGGTGGGGGAGCAGTACTTC.

This chain connects TRBV7-3 to TRBJ2-1; the match to TRBD2 covers 7 bases. Looked up from germline, CDR1 is SGHTA and CDR2 is FQGTGA. The CDR3 extends over 16 amino acids. After removal of 6 bases from V and 3 bases from J, the junction contained 11 bases not matched to a gene. The CDR3 here is CASSSSWGGFYNEQFF. The CDR3 nucleotides read TGTGCCAGCAGTTCGAGTTGGGGGGGATTCTACAATGAGCAGTTCTTC.

Ten or more counts support this clonotype. J is TRBJ1-2 and V is TRBV5-1; 7 positions agree with TRBD1. CDR3 length equals 14 residues. CDR1 is SGHRS, CDR2 YFSETQ, per germline. J was trimmed by 8 bases and V by 3 bases; bases with no gene match: 10. CDR3 residues: CASSYNRQGSGYTF. The CDR3 DNA is TGCGCCAGCAGCTATAACCGACAGGGATCGGGCTACACCTTC.

The chain links TRBV2 to TRBJ1-1; no reliable D call. The CDR3 contains 12 residues. The germline V and J ends were trimmed by 8 bases and 7 bases, with 14 bases remaining between them. Germline V lookup: CDR1 SNHLY, CDR2 FYNNEI. CDR3 amino acids: CASLYQAHEAFF. CDR3 sequence (DNA): TGTGCCAGCTTGTATCAGGCCCATGAAGCTTTCTTT.

This clonotype was counted between two and nine times. The chain has TRBV4-2 and TRBJ2-1, with D possibly TRBD2 on 6 matching bases. From germline, CDR1 is LGHNA and CDR2 YNFKEQ. The CDR3 spans 14 residues. V gave up 1 base and J gave up 2 bases, with 6 bases separating them. The CDR3 here is CASSQGGAYNEQFF. The CDR3 DNA reads as TGTGCCAGCAGCCAAGGCGGGGCCTACAATGAGCAGTTCTTC.

This clonotype turned up a few times. The V call is TRBV6-1, the J call TRBJ2-7; 11 bases are a match to TRBD2. This CDR3 is built from 14 residues. From germline, CDR1 is MNHNS and CDR2 SASEGT. V lost 7 bases, J lost 3 bases, and 5 bases stayed unmatched. CDR3 sequence reads: CASKTSGTVYEQYF. Written as DNA, the CDR3 is TGTGCCAGCAAGACTAGCGGGACCGTCTACGAGCAGTACTTC.

The chain carries TRBV10-3 and TRBJ2-7; the match to TRBD1 covers 7 bases. Germline V gives CDR1 ENHRY, CDR2 SYGVKD. This CDR3 is built from 14 residues. Losses at the gene ends were 6 bases for V and 3 bases for J; bases not matched to a gene: 8. CDR3 amino acids: CAIRNTGEGYEQYF. The CDR3 bases are TGTGCCATCAGGAATACAGGGGAAGGCTACGAGCAGTACTTC.

This sequence joins TRBV12-5 and TRBJ2-5; 7 bases are shared with TRBD2. The CDR3 is made up of 16 amino acids. V was pared by 7 bases and J by 5 bases, with 16 bases of the junction left unmatched. The germline V gene has CDR1 LGHNT and CDR2 FRNRAP. The DNA of the CDR3 is TGTGCTAGTGTCCCTGGCGTGGTTAACGGGGGGGAGACCCAGTACTTC. Its translation: CASVPGVVNGGETQYF.

This clonotype was detected ten times or more. The chain combines TRBV3-1 with TRBJ1-1; D not certain. Between the trimmed V and J ends, which lost 3 bases and 1 base, there was a span of 15 bases. Per germline, CDR1 LGHDT and CDR2 YNNKEL (reference sequence). The CDR3 is made up of 16 amino acids. The CDR3 DNA is TGTGCCAGCAGCCACCCTTACTCGACGGCGAACACTGAAGCTTTCTTT. Its protein is CASSHPYSTANTEAFF.

CDR3 DNA: TGTGCCATCAGTGAGTCGGGACGCCTTGAAGCTTTCTTT. This gives the protein CAISESGRLEAFF. The V and J genes are TRBV10-3 and TRBJ1-1, with D perhaps matching TRBD1 (5 bases). V lost 0 bases and J lost 7, with 9 bases in between. The CDR3 consists of 13 residues. CDR1 ENHRY and CDR2 SYGVKD come from the germline V gene.

This rearrangement joins TRBV20-1 to TRBJ1-1, with TRBD1 identical over 10 bases. The CDR3 has 13 residues. Germline V gene sequence: CDR1 DFQATT, CDR2 SNEGSKA (reference sequence). V lost 6 bases and J lost 5; bases outside the gene matches: 6. The chain's CDR3 is CSAHTDRGTEAFF. The CDR3 DNA reads as TGCAGTGCCCATACGGACAGGGGGACTGAAGCTTTCTTT.

The V gene is TRBV7-2, the J gene TRBJ2-7; 8 bases are a match to TRBD2. The CDR3 is 17 residues long. Germline lookup yields CDR1 SGHTA and CDR2 FQGNSA. The ends lost 4 bases at V and 1 base at J; junction bases unmatched: 12. The CDR3, as DNA: TGTGCCAGCAGCTATCAAGCAACGGGAGGGGATTCCTACGAGCAGTACTTC. Translated, it gives CASSYQATGGDSYEQYF.

This clonotype was found a few times. V gene TRBV6-5 combines with J gene TRBJ1-1; TRBD1 is a possible D gene (6 bases). V lost 0 bases, J lost 1 base, and 9 bases lay in between. This CDR3 comprises 15 residues. Germline V gene data show CDR1 as MNHEY and CDR2 as SVGAGI. The chain's CDR3 is CASSYSLQGNTEAFF. DNA for the CDR3: TGTGCCAGCAGTTACTCGTTACAGGGGAACACTGAAGCTTTCTTT.

The chain links TRBV7-9 to TRBJ2-7; D is uncertain. Germline CDR1 is SEHNR and CDR2 is FQNEAQ (reference sequence). V lost 2 bases to trimming and J lost 4 bases, with 9 bases between them. The CDR3 sequence is 13 residues long. The CDR3 reads CASSLRIPYEQYF. In DNA, the CDR3 is TGTGCCAGCAGCTTAAGGATTCCTTACGAGCAGTACTTC.

This clonotype has a handful of counts. The rearrangement links TRBV20-1 to TRBJ2-5; TRBD2 aligns across 9 bases. Per the germline V gene, CDR1 is DFQATT and CDR2 is SNEGSKA (reference sequence). J was trimmed by 1 base and V by 4 bases; bases with no gene match: 13. The CDR3 is 17 residues long. In DNA, the CDR3 is TGCAGTGCTACCCCCCTTTTGAAAGCGGGAGGCCAAGAGACCCAGTACTTC. Residues: CSATPLLKAGGQETQYF.